Below are 25 T cell receptor beta chains sequenced from a single sample in a study of T cells in Graves' hyperthyroidism and ophthalmopathy. Amplification targeted TCR beta CDR3 regions from RNA transcripts. When the TCR CDR3 underwent first-round RT-PCR, the HTBI primer set was used. TCRdb re-called the multiplex PCR reads with MiXCR, one entry per CDR3 protein. The table includes about 500,000 distinct CDR3 sequences, roughly 17% detected once. Sequenced input: blood. All receptors derive from a woman aged 18-35 years with Graves' hyperthyroidism.

This clonotype was observed a handful of times. The CDR3 here is CASSVGLTSGKTDTQYF. The CDR3 region has the DNA TGTGCCAGCAGCGTAGGGTTGACTAGCGGGAAGACAGATACGCAGTATTTT. V and J are TRBV9 and TRBJ2-3, with TRBD2 identical over 11 bases. Germline-derived CDR1 and CDR2 are SGDLS and YYNGEE. With V trimmed by 0 bases and J by 3 bases, 6 bases remained unmatched. This CDR3 has 17 residues.

V is TRBV19 and J is TRBJ2-2, with 8 positions matching TRBD2. The CDR3 spans 16 residues. Germline V lookup: CDR1 LNHDA, CDR2 SQIVND (reference sequence). With 4 bases clipped from V and 5 bases from J, the junction kept 9 bases outside the gene matches. Here the CDR3 reads CASSTRLALITGELFF. In DNA form, the CDR3 reads TGTGCCAGTAGTACCCGACTAGCGCTTATTACCGGGGAGCTGTTTTTT.

This sequence joins TRBV6-1 and TRBJ1-3; the D gene is possibly TRBD1 (6 bases). The CDR3 covers 14 residues. Trimming took off 8 bases at V and 0 bases at J, with 11 bases between the two ends. From germline, CDR1 is MNHNS and CDR2 SASEGT. CDR3 sequence: CASSTGRSGNTIYF. The DNA of the CDR3 is TGTGCCAGCTCAACAGGGCGCTCTGGAAACACCATATATTTT.

This clonotype has a handful of counts. One junction end disagrees with the germline gene, perhaps due to a read error. V and J are TRBV20-1 and TRBJ2-5, with D possibly being TRBD2 (6 bases). The CDR3 contains 13 residues. Germline values: CDR1 DFQATT, CDR2 SNEGSKA (reference sequence). CDR3 bases: TGCAGTGCTAGAGCGGGGCTACGGGAGATCCAGTACTTC. Amino acids: CSARAGLREIQYF.

In this sample, this clonotype turned up many times. The V and J genes are TRBV20-1 and TRBJ1-1; D gene ambiguous. CDR3 length equals 13 residues. V shed 1 base and J shed 1 base, with 7 bases lying between them. Germline values: CDR1 DFQATT, CDR2 SNEGSKA (reference sequence). As DNA, the CDR3 is TGCAGTGCTAGAGGGACGGCGAACACTGAAGCTTTCTTT. This gives the protein CSARGTANTEAFF.

The V and J genes are TRBV6-1 and TRBJ2-6; TRBD1 matches 8 bases. The CDR3 is 15 residues long. After removal of 6 bases from V and 0 bases from J, the junction contained 1 base not matched to a gene. Germline V gives CDR1 MNHNS, CDR2 SASEGT. CDR3 DNA sequence: TGTGCCAGCAGGGGACAGGTCTCTGGGGCCAACGTCCTGACTTTC. Protein sequence: CASRGQVSGANVLTF.

The rearrangement links TRBV28 to TRBJ2-7, with D possibly TRBD1 on 6 matching bases. Germline-derived CDR1 and CDR2 are MDHEN and SYDVKM. The CDR3 extends over 16 amino acids. Trimming removed 7 bases from V and 2 bases from J, with 21 bases in between. The CDR3 DNA is TGTGCCAGCACGATAATGACAGGCGCCGGGCCCTACGAGCAGTACTTC. Its translation: CASTIMTGAGPYEQYF.

There are a few counts of this clonotype. This chain joins TRBV6-2 or TRBV6-3 and TRBJ2-6; D is unresolved. CDR1 and CDR2 from the germline V gene are MNHEY and SVGEGT. This CDR3 is 15 amino acids long. Deletions cut 7 bases from V and 0 bases from J, with 10 bases between. The CDR3 here is CASTRGISGANVLTF. CDR3 coding DNA: TGTGCCAGCACCCGTGGGATCTCTGGGGCCAACGTCCTGACTTTC.

This clonotype was found many times. In DNA form, the CDR3 reads TGCAGTGCTAGAGATTACGCGGGGGGGCTCTACGAGCAGTACTTC. Translating gives CSARDYAGGLYEQYF. The gene calls are TRBV20-1 and TRBJ2-7; 9 bases match TRBD2. CDR3 length equals 15 residues. With 0 bases clipped from V and 3 bases from J, the junction kept 6 bases outside the gene matches. The V gene's germline CDR1 is DFQATT and CDR2 SNEGSKA (reference sequence).

This clonotype was recorded at least ten times. J is TRBJ2-3 and V is TRBV12-3 or TRBV12-4; the match to TRBD2 covers 10 bases. Trimming at V came to 6 bases and at J to 3 bases, leaving 6 bases not matched to a gene. This CDR3 is 15 amino acids long. CDR3 DNA: TGTGCCAGCAGCTCCCTAGCGGGAGCGACAGATACGCAGTATTTT. This gives the protein CASSSLAGATDTQYF.

This clonotype has more than one count but fewer than ten. CDR3 sequence (DNA): TGTGCCATCAGTGACGGGGGACCCTATGGCTACACCTTC. This codes for CAISDGGPYGYTF. V is TRBV10-3 and J is TRBJ1-2; possibly TRBD1 for D (5 bases). Trimming cost V 3 bases and J 4 bases, with 9 bases left between them. This CDR3 is 13 amino acids long. Germline V gene sequence: CDR1 ENHRY, CDR2 SYGVKD.

There are many counts of this clonotype. The chain carries TRBV5-1 and TRBJ1-5; 9 nucleotides align to TRBD1. This CDR3 has 13 amino acids. The germline V gene encodes CDR1 SGHRS and CDR2 YFSETQ. The V gene end was trimmed by 0 bases and the J gene end by 14 bases; junction bases not matched to a gene: 6. The chain's CDR3 is CASSLDRTGDKHF. The DNA for the CDR3 is TGCGCCAGCAGCTTGGACAGGACAGGGGATAAGCATTTT.

The gene calls are TRBV28 and TRBJ2-1; TRBD1 matches 7 bases. Trimming took 4 bases from V and 10 from J; bases not matched to a gene: 13. The length of the CDR3 is 15 residues. Germline CDR1 MDHEN, CDR2 SYDVKM. CDR3 nucleotide sequence: TGTGCCAGCAGTTCTGAGGCGAAGGGGGCTTTCGAGCAGTTCTTC. Its translation is CASSSEAKGAFEQFF.

In this sample, this clonotype turned up a few times. The chain joins TRBV4-3 to TRBJ1-4, with TRBD1 as a possible D gene (5 bases). The CDR3 is made up of 15 amino acids. V lost 6 bases and J 0 bases, leaving 11 bases between the germline ends. Germline V CDR1 and CDR2: LGHNA, YSLEER. The CDR3 nucleotides are TGCGCCAGCAGAACGGGACGGACAACTAATGAAAAACTGTTTTTT. Its translation is CASRTGRTTNEKLFF.

This chain joins TRBV5-1 and TRBJ2-2; 8 nucleotides line up with TRBD1. From germline, CDR1 is SGHRS and CDR2 YFSETQ. This CDR3 is built from 15 residues. V was clipped by 7 bases and J by 4 bases; unmatched bases: 9. In DNA, the CDR3 is TGCGCCAGCCAGATTGGGACAGGCCCCACCGGGGAGCTGTTTTTT. The encoded protein is CASQIGTGPTGELFF.

This clonotype was counted at least ten times. The chain is built from TRBV11-2 and TRBJ2-5; 7 bases agree with TRBD1. The CDR3 totals 18 residues. Germline V gene sequence: CDR1 SGHAT, CDR2 FQNNGV. The trim removed 1 base at V and 1 base at J, leaving 12 bases unmatched. DNA for the CDR3: TGTGCCAGCAGCTTAGGGACGACCGTGACAGGGCTCCAAGAGACCCAGTACTTC. The encoded protein is CASSLGTTVTGLQETQYF. The complete variable domain, with remaining parts taken from reference TRBV11-2 and TRBJ2-5, reads EAGVAQSPRYKIIEKRQSVAFWCNPISGHATLYWYQQILGQGPKLLIQFQNNGVVDDSQLPKDRFSAERLKGVDSTLKIQPAKLEDSAVYLCASSLGTTVTGLQETQYFGPGTRLLVL.

The genes are TRBV20-1 and TRBJ1-4; D remains unclear. Germline CDR1 is DFQATT and CDR2 is SNEGSKA (reference sequence). Trimming removed 3 bases at V and 0 bases at J, with 14 bases between. The CDR3 totals 16 residues. For the CDR3, the DNA is TGCAGTGCTAGGAACGGTACAACCACAACTAATGAAAAACTGTTTTTT. Translated, it gives CSARNGTTTTNEKLFF.

This clonotype came up a few times. This rearrangement joins TRBV3-1 to TRBJ2-1; D is possibly TRBD2 (5 bases). CDR1 and CDR2 (germline): LGHDT, YNNKEL (reference sequence). The V end was cut by 1 base, the J end by 8 bases, with 9 bases between. CDR3 length equals 13 residues. The CDR3 protein is CASSQVPGYEQFF. DNA of the CDR3: TGTGCCAGCAGCCAAGTGCCGGGGTATGAGCAGTTCTTC.

This clonotype has a handful of counts. The chain uses TRBV29-1 and TRBJ2-7; D possibly matches TRBD1 or TRBD2 (5 bases each). Trimming pared 5 bases from V and 2 bases from J, leaving 10 bases between. This CDR3 has 12 residues. Germline V gene sequence: CDR1 SQVTM, CDR2 ANQGSEA. The CDR3 sequence is CSVTEGPYEQYF. For the CDR3, the DNA is TGCAGCGTTACCGAGGGGCCCTACGAGCAGTACTTC.

The chain employs TRBV30 and TRBJ2-3; 10 bases map to TRBD2. There are 15 residues in the CDR3. The germline V gene has CDR1 GTSNPN and CDR2 SVGIG (reference sequence). After removal of 3 bases from V and 1 base from J, the junction contained 4 bases not matched to a gene. The CDR3 loop is CAWSAGTSGTDTQYF. The CDR3 DNA reads as TGTGCCTGGAGCGCCGGGACTAGCGGCACAGATACGCAGTATTTT.

This clonotype was seen ten or more times. The V and J genes are TRBV20-1 and TRBJ2-7; D not resolved. The CDR3 is made up of 13 amino acids. V lost 3 bases, J lost 5 bases, and 14 bases lay in between. Germline CDR1 is DFQATT and CDR2 is SNEGSKA (reference sequence). CDR3 in amino acids: CSARASPRHEQYF. The CDR3 nucleotides are TGCAGTGCTAGGGCCTCTCCGCGACACGAGCAGTACTTC.

A few counts support this clonotype. DNA for the CDR3: TGTGCCAGCAGCCAAACGACTAGCGATGCCGACGAGCAGTACTTC. This encodes CASSQTTSDADEQYF. The V and J genes are TRBV3-1 and TRBJ2-7; 8 bases map to TRBD2. V shed 2 bases and J 5 bases; nucleotides not matched to a gene: 8. CDR3 size: 15 residues. Germline CDR1 reads LGHDT; CDR2 reads YNNKEL (reference sequence).

The rearrangement links TRBV19 to TRBJ2-1, with D perhaps TRBD2 (6 bases). Germline-derived CDR1 and CDR2 are LNHDA and SQIVND (reference sequence). Deletions cut 5 bases from V and 7 bases from J, with 24 bases between. This CDR3 has 17 residues. The CDR3 nucleotides read TGTGCCAGTAGTCTCCACATCTCGGAGGGGATCAGGAATGAGCAGTTCTTC. Translating gives CASSLHISEGIRNEQFF.

This clonotype was detected many times. CDR3 coding DNA: TGTGCCAGCAGTGTGTCGCGACTAGCGGGGTGGGCCTACGAGCAGTACTTC. This codes for CASSVSRLAGWAYEQYF. This sequence joins TRBV6-1 and TRBJ2-7, with 11 bases that match TRBD2. This CDR3 comprises 17 residues. Trimming at V came to 4 bases and at J to 2 bases, leaving 10 bases not matched to a gene. Germline V CDR1 and CDR2: MNHNS, SASEGT.

This clonotype occurred a few times. V and J are TRBV5-1 and TRBJ1-2, with 7 bases matching TRBD1. This CDR3 region has 13 residues. Germline lookup yields CDR1 SGHRS and CDR2 YFSETQ. Trimming cost V 0 bases and J 10 bases; bases outside gene matches: 6. The CDR3 protein is CASSLAHEGAYTF. In nucleotides, the CDR3 is TGCGCCAGCAGCTTGGCCCACGAGGGGGCCTACACCTTC.